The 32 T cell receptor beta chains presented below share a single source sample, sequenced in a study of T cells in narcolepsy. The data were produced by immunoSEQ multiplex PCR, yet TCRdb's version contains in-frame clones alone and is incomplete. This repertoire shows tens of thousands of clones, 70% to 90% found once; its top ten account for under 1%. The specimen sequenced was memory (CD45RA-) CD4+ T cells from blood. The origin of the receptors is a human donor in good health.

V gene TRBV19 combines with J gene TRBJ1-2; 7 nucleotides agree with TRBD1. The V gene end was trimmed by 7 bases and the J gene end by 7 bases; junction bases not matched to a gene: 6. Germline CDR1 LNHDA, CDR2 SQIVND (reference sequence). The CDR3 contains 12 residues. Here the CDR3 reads CASKGRGSGYTF. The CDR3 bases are TGTGCCAGTAAGGGCAGGGGGAGTGGCTACACCTTC.

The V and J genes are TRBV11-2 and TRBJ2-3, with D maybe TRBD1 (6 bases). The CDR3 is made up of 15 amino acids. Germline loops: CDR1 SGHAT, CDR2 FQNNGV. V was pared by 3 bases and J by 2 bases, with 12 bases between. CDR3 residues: CASSFGTQITDTQYF. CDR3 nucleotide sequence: TGTGCCAGCAGCTTCGGGACACAGATCACAGATACGCAGTATTTT.

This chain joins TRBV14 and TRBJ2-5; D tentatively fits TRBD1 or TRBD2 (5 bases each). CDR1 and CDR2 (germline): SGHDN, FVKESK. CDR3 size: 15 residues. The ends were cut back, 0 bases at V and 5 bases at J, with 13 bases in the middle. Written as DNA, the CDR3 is TGTGCCAGCAGCCAAGACGAGGGCAGGGTCGAGACCCAGTACTTC. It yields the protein CASSQDEGRVETQYF.

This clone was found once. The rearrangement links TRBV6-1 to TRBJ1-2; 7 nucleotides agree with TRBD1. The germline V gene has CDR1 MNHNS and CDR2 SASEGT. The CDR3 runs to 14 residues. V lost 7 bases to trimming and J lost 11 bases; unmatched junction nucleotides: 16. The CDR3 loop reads CASMKSGTDGLYTF. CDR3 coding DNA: TGTGCCAGCATGAAATCCGGGACAGATGGGTTGTACACCTTC.

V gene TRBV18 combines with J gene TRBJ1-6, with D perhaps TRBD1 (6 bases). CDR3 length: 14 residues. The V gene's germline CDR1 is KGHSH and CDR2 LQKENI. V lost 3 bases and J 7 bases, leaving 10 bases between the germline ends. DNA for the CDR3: TGTGCCAGCTCACCTGGACAGCAGAATTCACCCCTCCACTTT. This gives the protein CASSPGQQNSPLHF.

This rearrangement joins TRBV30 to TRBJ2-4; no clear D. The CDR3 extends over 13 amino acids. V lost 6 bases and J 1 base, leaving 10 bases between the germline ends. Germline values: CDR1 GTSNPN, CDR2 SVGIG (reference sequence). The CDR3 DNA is TGTGCCTGTAAACCCCCCGCCAAAAACATTCAGTACTTC. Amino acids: CACKPPAKNIQYF.

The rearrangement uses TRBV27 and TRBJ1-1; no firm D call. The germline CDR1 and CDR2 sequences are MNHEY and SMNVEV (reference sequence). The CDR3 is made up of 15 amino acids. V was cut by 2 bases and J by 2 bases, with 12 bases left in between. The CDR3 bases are TGTGCCAGCAGTTTAATTTCGGGGTCCAACACTGAAGCTTTCTTT. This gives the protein CASSLISGSNTEAFF.

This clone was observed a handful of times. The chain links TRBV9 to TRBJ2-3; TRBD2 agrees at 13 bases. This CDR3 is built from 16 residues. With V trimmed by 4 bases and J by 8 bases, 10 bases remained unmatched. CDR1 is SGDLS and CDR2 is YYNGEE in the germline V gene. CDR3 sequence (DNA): TGTGCCAGCAGCATGGGACTAGCGGGGACGGCAGCTACGCAGTATTTT. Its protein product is CASSMGLAGTAATQYF.

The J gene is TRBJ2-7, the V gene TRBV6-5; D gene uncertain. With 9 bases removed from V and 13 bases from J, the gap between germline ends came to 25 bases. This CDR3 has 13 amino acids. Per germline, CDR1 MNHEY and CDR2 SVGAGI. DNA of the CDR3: TGTGCCAGTAGTAAGGGTCTTCTATTCCAGGAATACTTC. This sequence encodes CASSKGLLFQEYF.

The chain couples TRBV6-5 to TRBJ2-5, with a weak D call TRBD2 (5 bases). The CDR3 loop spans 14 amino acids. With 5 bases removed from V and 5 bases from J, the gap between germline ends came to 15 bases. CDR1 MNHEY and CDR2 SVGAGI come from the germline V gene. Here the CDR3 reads CASSERVAGETQYF. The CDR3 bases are TGTGCCAGCAGTGAACGGGTTGCGGGTGAGACCCAGTACTTC.

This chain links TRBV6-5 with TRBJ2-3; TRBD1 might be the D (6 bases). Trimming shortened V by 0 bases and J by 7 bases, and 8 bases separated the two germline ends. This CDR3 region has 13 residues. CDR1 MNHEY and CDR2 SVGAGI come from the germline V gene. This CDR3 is CASSYSRGYTQYF. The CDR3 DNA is TGTGCCAGCAGTTACTCTAGGGGGTATACGCAGTATTTT.

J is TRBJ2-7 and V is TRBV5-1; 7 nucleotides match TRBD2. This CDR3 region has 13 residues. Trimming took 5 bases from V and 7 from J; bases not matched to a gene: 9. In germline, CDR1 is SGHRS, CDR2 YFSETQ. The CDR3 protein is CASSSTGEGEQYF. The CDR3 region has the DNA TGCGCCAGCAGTTCCACGGGGGAGGGGGAGCAGTACTTC.

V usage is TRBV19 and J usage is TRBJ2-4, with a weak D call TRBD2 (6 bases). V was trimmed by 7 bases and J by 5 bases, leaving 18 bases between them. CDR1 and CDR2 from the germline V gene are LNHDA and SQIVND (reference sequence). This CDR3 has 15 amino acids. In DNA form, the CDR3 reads TGTGCCAGTATCGGTTTGGAGGGTGGGGAAAACATTCAGTACTTC. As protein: CASIGLEGGENIQYF.

The CDR3 reads CASSPGVNNEQFF. DNA of the CDR3: TGTGCCAGCAGCCCCGGGGTAAACAATGAGCAGTTCTTC. J is TRBJ2-1 and V is TRBV5-4; weak D call: TRBD2 (5 bases). Trimming removed 4 bases at V and 5 bases at J, with 10 bases between. This CDR3 contains 13 residues. Germline V CDR1 and CDR2: SGHNT, YYREEE (reference sequence).

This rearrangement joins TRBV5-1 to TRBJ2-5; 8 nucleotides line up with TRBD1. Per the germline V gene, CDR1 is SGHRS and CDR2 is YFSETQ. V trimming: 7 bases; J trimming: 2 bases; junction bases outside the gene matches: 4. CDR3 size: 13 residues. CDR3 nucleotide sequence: TGCGCCAGCGGCCGACAGGGGCAAGAGACCCAGTACTTC. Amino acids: CASGRQGQETQYF.

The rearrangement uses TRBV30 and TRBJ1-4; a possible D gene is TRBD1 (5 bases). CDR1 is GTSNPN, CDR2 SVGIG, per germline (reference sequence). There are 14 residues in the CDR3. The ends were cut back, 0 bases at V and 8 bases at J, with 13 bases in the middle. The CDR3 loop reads CAWSVWGGEEKLFF. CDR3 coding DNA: TGTGCCTGGAGTGTATGGGGGGGAGAGGAAAAACTGTTTTTT.

Here the CDR3 DNA reads TGTGCCAGCAGCGCGAATGGGGCGGGTAGCTCCTACAATGAGCAGTTCTTC. This translates into CASSANGAGSSYNEQFF. The genes are TRBV4-2 and TRBJ2-1, with D perhaps being TRBD1 or TRBD2 (5 bases each). V was cut by 5 bases and J by 0 bases, with 17 bases left in between. Germline V CDR1 and CDR2: LGHNA, YNFKEQ. This CDR3 has 17 amino acids.

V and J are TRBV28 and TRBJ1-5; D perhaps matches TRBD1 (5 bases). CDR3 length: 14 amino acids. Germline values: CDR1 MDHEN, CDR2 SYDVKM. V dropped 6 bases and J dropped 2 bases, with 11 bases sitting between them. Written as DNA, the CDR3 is TGTGCCAGCAGGTCGGGGCTCGGCAATCAGCCCCAGCATTTT. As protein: CASRSGLGNQPQHF.

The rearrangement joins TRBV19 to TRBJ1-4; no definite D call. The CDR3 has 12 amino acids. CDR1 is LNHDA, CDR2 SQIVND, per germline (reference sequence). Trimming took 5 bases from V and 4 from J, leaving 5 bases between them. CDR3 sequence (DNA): TGTGCCAGTAGTTTACTTAATGAAAAACTGTTTTTT. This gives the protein CASSLLNEKLFF.

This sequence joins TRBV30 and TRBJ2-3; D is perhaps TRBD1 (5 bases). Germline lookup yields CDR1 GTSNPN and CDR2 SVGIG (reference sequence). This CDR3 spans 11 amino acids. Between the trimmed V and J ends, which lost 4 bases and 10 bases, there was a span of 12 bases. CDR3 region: CAWTGNVAQYF. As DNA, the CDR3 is TGTGCCTGGACAGGGAATGTTGCGCAGTATTTT.

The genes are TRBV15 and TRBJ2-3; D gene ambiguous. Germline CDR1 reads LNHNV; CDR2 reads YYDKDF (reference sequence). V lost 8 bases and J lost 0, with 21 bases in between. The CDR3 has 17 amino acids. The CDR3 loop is CATSRTWETLSTDTQYF. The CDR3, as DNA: TGTGCCACCTCACGAACGTGGGAAACCCTCAGCACAGATACGCAGTATTTT.

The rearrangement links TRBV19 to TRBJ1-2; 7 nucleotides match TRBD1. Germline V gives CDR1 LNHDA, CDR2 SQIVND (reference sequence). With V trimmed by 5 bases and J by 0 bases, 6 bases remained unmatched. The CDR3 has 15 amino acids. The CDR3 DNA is TGTGCCAGTAGTCCGGGACAGAAAGCTAACTATGGCTACACCTTC. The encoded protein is CASSPGQKANYGYTF.

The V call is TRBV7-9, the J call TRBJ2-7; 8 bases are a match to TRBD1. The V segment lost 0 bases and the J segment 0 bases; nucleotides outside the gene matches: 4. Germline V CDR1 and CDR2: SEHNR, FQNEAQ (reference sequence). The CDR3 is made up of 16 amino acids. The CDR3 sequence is CASSLAGQGFSYEQYF. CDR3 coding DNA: TGTGCCAGCAGCTTAGCTGGACAGGGCTTCTCCTACGAGCAGTACTTC.

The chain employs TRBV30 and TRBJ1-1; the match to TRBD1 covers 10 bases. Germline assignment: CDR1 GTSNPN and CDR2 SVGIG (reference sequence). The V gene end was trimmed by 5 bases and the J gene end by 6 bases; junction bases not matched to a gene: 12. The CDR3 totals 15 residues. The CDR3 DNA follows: TGTGCCTGGGCCTTCCGGGACAGGGGAGATTCTGAAGCTTTCTTT. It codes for CAWAFRDRGDSEAFF.

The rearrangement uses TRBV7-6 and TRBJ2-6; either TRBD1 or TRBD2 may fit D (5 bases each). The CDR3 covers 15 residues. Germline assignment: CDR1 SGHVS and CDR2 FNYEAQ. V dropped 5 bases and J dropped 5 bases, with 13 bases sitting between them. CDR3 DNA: TGTGCCAGCAGCCTACAGGACTCAAGGGCCAACGTCCTGACTTTC. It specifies CASSLQDSRANVLTF. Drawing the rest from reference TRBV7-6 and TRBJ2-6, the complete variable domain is GAGVSQSPRYKVTKRGQDVALRCDPISGHVSLYWYRQALGQGPEFLTYFNYEAQQDKSGLPNDRFSAERPEGSISTLTIQRTEQRDSAMYRCASSLQDSRANVLTFGAGSRLTVL.

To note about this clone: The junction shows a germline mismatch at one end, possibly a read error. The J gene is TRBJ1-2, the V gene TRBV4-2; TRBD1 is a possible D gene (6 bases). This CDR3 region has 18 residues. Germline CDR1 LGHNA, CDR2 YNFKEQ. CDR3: CASSQERGGAGRDYDYTF. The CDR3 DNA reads TGTGCCAGCAGCCAAGAGAGGGGGGGCGCGGGCCGGGACTATGACTACACCTTC.

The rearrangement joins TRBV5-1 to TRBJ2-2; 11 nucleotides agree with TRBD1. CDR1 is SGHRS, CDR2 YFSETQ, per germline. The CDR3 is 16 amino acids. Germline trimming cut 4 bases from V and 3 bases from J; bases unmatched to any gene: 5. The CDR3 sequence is CASSTGQGVDTGELFF. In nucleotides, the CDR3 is TGCGCCAGCAGCACGGGACAGGGGGTTGACACCGGGGAGCTGTTTTTT.

CDR3 bases: TGCGCCAGCAGCTTATCAGGAGAAGAGACCCAGTACTTC. It yields the protein CASSLSGEETQYF. This chain joins TRBV5-1 and TRBJ2-5; the D is unclear. CDR3 length equals 13 residues. Germline values: CDR1 SGHRS, CDR2 YFSETQ. V was trimmed by 2 bases and J by 3 bases, leaving 8 bases between them. The variable domain in full, completed from reference TRBV5-1 and TRBJ2-5, reads KAGVTQTPRYLIKTRGQQVTLSCSPISGHRSVSWYQQTPGQGLQFLFEYFSETQRNKGNFPGRFSGRQFSNSRSEMNVSTLELGDSALYLCASSLSGEETQYFGPGTRLLVL.

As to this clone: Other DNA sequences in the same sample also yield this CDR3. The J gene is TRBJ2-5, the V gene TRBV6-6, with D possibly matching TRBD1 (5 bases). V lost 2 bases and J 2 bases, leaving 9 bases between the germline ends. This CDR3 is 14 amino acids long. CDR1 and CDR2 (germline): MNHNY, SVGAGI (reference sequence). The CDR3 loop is CASSYPGPQETQYF. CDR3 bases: TGTGCCAGCAGTTACCCAGGGCCGCAAGAGACCCAGTACTTC.

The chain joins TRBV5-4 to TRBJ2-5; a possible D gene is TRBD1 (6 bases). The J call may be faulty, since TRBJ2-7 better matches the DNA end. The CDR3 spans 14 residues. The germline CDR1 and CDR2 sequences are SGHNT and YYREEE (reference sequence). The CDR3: CASSFSGHTYEQYF. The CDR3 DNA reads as TGTGCCAGCAGCTTTTCGGGACACACCTACGAGCAGTACTTC.

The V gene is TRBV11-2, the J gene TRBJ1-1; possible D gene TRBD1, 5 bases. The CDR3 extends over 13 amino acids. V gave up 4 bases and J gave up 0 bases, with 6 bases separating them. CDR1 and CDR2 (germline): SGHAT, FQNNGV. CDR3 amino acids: CASSSTVNTEAFF. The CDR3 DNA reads TGTGCCAGCAGCTCGACAGTGAACACTGAAGCTTTCTTT.

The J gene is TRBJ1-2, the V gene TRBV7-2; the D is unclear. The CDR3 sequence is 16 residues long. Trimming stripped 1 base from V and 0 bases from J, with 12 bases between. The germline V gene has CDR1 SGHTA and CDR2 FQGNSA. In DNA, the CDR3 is TGTGCCAGCAGCTTAGGATATAGACCTGCTAACTATGGCTACACCTTC. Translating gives CASSLGYRPANYGYTF.